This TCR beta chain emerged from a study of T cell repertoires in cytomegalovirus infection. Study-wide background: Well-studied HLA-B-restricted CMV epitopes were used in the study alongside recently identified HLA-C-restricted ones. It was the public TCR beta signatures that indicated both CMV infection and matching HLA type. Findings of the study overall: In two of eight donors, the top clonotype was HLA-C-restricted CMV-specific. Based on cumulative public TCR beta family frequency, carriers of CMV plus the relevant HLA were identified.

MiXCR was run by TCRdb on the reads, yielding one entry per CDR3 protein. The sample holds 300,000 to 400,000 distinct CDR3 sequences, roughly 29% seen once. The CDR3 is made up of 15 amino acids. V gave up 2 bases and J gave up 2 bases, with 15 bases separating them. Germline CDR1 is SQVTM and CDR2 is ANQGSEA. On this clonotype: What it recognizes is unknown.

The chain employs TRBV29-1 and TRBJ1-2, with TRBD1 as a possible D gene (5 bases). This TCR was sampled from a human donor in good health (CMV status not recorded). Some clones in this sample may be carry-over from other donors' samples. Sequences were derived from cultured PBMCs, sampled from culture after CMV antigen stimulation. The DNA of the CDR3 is TGCAGCGTTGAACCCCCGGGACTGGGGAACTATGGCTACACCTTC. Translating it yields CSVEPPGLGNYGYTF.